The sequence of this T cell receptor beta chain was determined in a study of T cell clonotyping in hematopoietic cell transplantation. The protocol was immunoSEQ multiplex PCR, while the TCRdb copy is restricted to in-frame clones and leaves out a portion. The repertoire consists of 35,000 to 45,000 clones, with over 75% occurring once and the leading ten covering over 1.5%. With 8 bases removed from V and 0 bases from J, the gap between germline ends came to 9 bases. Germline values: CDR1 SGHVS, CDR2 FNYEAQ. The CDR3 has 13 residues. This TCR was sampled from a middle-aged woman in good health. Some clones in this sample may be carry-over from other donors' samples. Sequenced: peripheral blood mononuclear cells. The chain employs TRBV7-6 and TRBJ2-3; possible D gene TRBD2, 6 bases. The CDR3 nucleotides are TGTGCCAGCCGAGCGGGTAGCACAGATACGCAGTATTTT. Amino acids: CASRAGSTDTQYF.